Listed below are T cell receptor beta chains from one sample, sequenced in a study of human T cells and chemical hapten exposure. TCRdb reanalysed the RACE reads using MiXCR and keeps one entry per CDR3 protein. The sample has 370,000 or so distinct CDR3 sequences, around 4.8% seen once. This specimen consisted of whole blood, obtained in connection with sensitization to the hapten diphenylcyclopropenone (DPC). The receptors were gathered from a woman aged 50 to 60 with alopecia areata. Some clones in this sample may be carry-over from other donors' samples. CDR3s include the opening cysteine and the closing phenylalanine or tryptophan. The D gene is left open where the match is weak. Only part of the rows carry a size: once, few, many, or a class if the clone is expanded.

J	size	V	D	CDR3	DNA
TRBJ2-5	few	TRBV6-1	TRBD2	CASSAFGLAGVETQYF	TGTGCCAGCAGTGCGTTCGGACTAGCGGGGGTAGAGACCCAGTACTTC
TRBJ2-7	many	TRBV3-1	TRBD2	CASSQEGLPTYEQYF	TGTGCCAGCAGCCAAGAGGGACTACCCACCTACGAGCAGTACTTC
TRBJ2-2	many	TRBV6-5	-	CATRRTETNTGELFF	TGTGCCACTCGCCGGACGGAAACGAACACCGGGGAGCTGTTTTTT
TRBJ2-2	many	TRBV3-1	-	CASSQGSLRAGELFF	TGTGCCAGCAGCCAAGGAAGTCTCCGTGCCGGGGAGCTGTTTTTT
TRBJ1-2	many	TRBV4-3	TRBD1	CASSQERSHRGNYGYTF	TGCGCCAGCAGCCAAGAAAGATCCCACAGGGGGAACTATGGCTACACCTTC
TRBJ1-1	-	TRBV9	-	CASIRDGNTEAFF	TGTGCCAGCATCAGGGACGGGAACACTGAAGCTTTCTTT
TRBJ2-1	-	TRBV12-3/TRBV12-4	-	CASSPREGGEQFF	TGTGCCAGCAGTCCCCGAGAGGGGGGTGAGCAGTTCTTC
TRBJ2-7	-	TRBV5-4	TRBD2	CASSPTSGSSYEQYF	TGTGCCAGCAGTCCAACTAGCGGAAGCTCCTACGAGCAGTACTTC
TRBJ2-1	few	TRBV11-2	TRBD2	CASSLSGGIYNEQFF	TGTGCCAGCAGCCTAAGCGGGGGAATCTACAATGAGCAGTTCTTC
TRBJ2-5	-	TRBV29-1	TRBD2	CSVFPGGETQYF	TGCAGCGTCTTCCCGGGAGGAGAGACCCAGTACTTC
TRBJ2-2	many	TRBV11-3	-	CASSLEGSRGTGELFF	TGTGCCAGCAGCTTAGAGGGCAGCCGAGGCACCGGGGAGCTGTTTTTT
TRBJ2-5	many	TRBV12-3/TRBV12-4	TRBD1	CASSLSGQEETQYF	TGTGCCAGCAGTTTATCCGGACAGGAAGAGACCCAGTACTTC
TRBJ1-2	many	TRBV4-2	TRBD1	CASSQGSGTGRGYTF	TGTGCCAGCAGCCAAGGGTCCGGGACAGGCCGGGGCTACACCTTC
TRBJ2-3	many	TRBV7-6	-	CASSSPEPGSTDTQYF	TGTGCCAGCAGCTCCCCCGAACCGGGTAGCACAGATACGCAGTATTTT
TRBJ1-4	few	TRBV20-1	-	CSARDLGPGEKLFF	TGCAGTGCTAGAGATCTGGGGCCGGGCGAAAAACTGTTTTTT
TRBJ2-2	-	TRBV7-8	-	CASTQPWGRNTGELFF	TGTGCCAGCACCCAACCTTGGGGGCGGAACACCGGGGAGCTGTTTTTT
TRBJ1-5	-	TRBV5-5	-	CASSLLPSGNQPQHF	TGTGCCAGCAGCCTACTCCCATCAGGCAATCAGCCCCAGCATTTT
TRBJ2-3	-	TRBV6-5	TRBD1	CASSYRRTGARSSTDTQYF	TGTGCCAGCAGTTACAGGCGGACAGGGGCGCGAAGTAGCACAGATACGCAGTATTTT
TRBJ2-3	few	TRBV9	-	CASGGSDTQYF	TGTGCCAGCGGCGGGTCAGATACGCAGTATTTT
TRBJ1-5	many	TRBV7-8	-	CASSVTRTDQPQHF	TGTGCCAGCAGCGTTACCCGGACTGATCAGCCCCAGCATTTT